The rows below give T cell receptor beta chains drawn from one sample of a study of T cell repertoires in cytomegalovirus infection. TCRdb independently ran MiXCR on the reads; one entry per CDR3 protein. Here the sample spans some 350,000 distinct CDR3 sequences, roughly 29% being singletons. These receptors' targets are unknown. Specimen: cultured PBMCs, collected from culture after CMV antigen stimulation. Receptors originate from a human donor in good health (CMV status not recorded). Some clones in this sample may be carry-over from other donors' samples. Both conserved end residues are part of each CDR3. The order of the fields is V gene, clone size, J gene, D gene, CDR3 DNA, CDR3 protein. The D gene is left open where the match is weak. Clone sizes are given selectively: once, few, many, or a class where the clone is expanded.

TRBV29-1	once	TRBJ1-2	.	TGCAGCTACAGGGACGGAGCGGCGTTGGGCTACACCTTC	CSYRDGAALGYTF
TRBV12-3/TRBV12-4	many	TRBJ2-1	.	TGTGCCAGCAGCCTACCCGGACTCCCCCCGGACGGGGGATTC	CASSLPGLPPDGGF
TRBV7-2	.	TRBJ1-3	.	TGTGCCAGCAGCTTAAGTTGGGTTTCTGGAAACACCATATATTTT	CASSLSWVSGNTIYF
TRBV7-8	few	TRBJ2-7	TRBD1	TGTGCCAGCAGCTCCCATTATAGGGGACAGGGCTTGAGGGAGCAGTACTTC	CASSSHYRGQGLREQYF
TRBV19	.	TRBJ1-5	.	TGTGCCAGTAGTATCTTGCCCCTTAAGGGGACCAATCAGCCCCAGCATTTT	CASSILPLKGTNQPQHF
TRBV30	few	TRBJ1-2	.	TGTGCCAACTCCGGGTGGGGGACCGTTTCGGGTGGCTACACCTTC	CANSGWGTVSGGYTF
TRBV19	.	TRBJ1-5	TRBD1	TGTGCCAGTAGTATAGTCTCAGGGGGCATTCAGCCCCAGCATTTT	CASSIVSGGIQPQHF
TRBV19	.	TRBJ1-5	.	TGTGCCAGTAGTTCCGGGGAGGGTGGGCATCAGCCCCAGCATTTT	CASSSGEGGHQPQHF
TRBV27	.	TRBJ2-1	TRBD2	TGTGCCAGCAGCCCCTCGCCGGGACTAGCAGCCAATGAGCAGTTCTTC	CASSPSPGLAANEQFF
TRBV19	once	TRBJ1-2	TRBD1	TGTGCCAGTAGTACGCCCGGACAGGGTGGCTACACCTTC	CASSTPGQGGYTF
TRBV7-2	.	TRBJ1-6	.	TGTGCCAGCAGCCCCCAGGGTTCGGGCTCACCCCTCCACTTT	CASSPQGSGSPLHF
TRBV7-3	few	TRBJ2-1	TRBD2	TGTGCCAGCAGCTTAGCGGGAGGGCCCAATGAGCAGTTCTTC	CASSLAGGPNEQFF
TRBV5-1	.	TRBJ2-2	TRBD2	TGCGCCAGCAGGGATAGCGGGAGAGGAAACACCGGGGAGCTGTTTTTT	CASRDSGRGNTGELFF
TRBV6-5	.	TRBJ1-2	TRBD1	TGTGCCAGCAGAATGGACAGGGATAATGGCTACACCTTC	CASRMDRDNGYTF
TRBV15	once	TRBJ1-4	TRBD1	TGTGCCACCAGCAGACCCGGACAGGGGCTCGATAATGAAAAACTGTTTTTT	CATSRPGQGLDNEKLFF
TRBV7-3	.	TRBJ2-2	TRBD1	TGTGCCAGCAGCGACAGGGACACCACCGGGGAGCTGTTTTTT	CASSDRDTTGELFF
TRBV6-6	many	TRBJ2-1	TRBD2	TGTGCCAGCAGTTATAACAAGCGGGATCTCTCCTACAATGAGCAGTTCTTC	CASSYNKRDLSYNEQFF
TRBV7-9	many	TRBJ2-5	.	TGTGCCAGCAGCTTCAGGGTACGGCTTCAAGAGACCCAGTACTTC	CASSFRVRLQETQYF
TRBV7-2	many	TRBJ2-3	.	TGTGCCAGCAGTCCGGGGTCCACAGATACGCAGTATTTT	CASSPGSTDTQYF
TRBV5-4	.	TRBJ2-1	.	TGTGCCAGCAGCTTGGGACGGGGGGCCGAGGGGGAGCAGTTCTTC	CASSLGRGAEGEQFF
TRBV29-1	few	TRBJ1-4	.	TGCAGCGTTGAAGGGGCTGGTGGATATGAAAAACTGTTTTTT	CSVEGAGGYEKLFF
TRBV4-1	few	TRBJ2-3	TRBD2	TGCGCCAGCAGCCGTGTATCGGGAGGGACAGATACGCAGTATTTT	CASSRVSGGTDTQYF
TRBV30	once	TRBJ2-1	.	TGTGCCCGCCGCGGGGTAGCGGAGCGCCACAATGAGCAGTTCTTC	CARRGVAERHNEQFF